This T cell receptor (beta chain) was captured by sequencing in a study of blood T cell repertoires in COVID-19. Background on the study: Collection of acute and convalescent COVID-19 samples took place in the United States, Italy and Spain.

The CDR3 consists of 13 residues. Germline CDR1 is LGHDT and CDR2 is YNNKEL (reference sequence). V lost 2 bases and J 5 bases, leaving 9 bases between the germline ends. Produced via immunoSEQ multiplex PCR; TCRdb's table is partial and in-frame only. The sample yields approximately 240,000 clones, approximately 86% seen once. A single count supports this clone. This TCR came from a woman in her thirties who had recovered from COVID-19. The chain is built from TRBV3-1 (or the pseudogene TRBV3-2) and TRBJ1-2; tentative D call: TRBD1 (5 bases). The material sequenced was peripheral blood. The CDR3 protein is CASSQQGIYGYTF. The DNA of the CDR3 is TGTGCCAGCAGCCAACAGGGCATTTATGGCTACACCTTC.